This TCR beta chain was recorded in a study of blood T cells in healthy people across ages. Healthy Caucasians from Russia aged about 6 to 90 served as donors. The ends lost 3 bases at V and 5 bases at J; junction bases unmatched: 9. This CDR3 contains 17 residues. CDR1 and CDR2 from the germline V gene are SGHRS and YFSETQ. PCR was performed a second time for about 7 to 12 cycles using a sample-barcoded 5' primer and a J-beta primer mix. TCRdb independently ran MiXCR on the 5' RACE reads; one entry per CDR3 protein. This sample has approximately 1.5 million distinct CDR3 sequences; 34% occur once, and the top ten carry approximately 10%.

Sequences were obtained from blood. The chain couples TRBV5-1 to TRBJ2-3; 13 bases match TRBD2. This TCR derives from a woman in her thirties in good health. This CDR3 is CASSSDTSGGAVDTQYF. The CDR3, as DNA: TGCGCCAGCAGCTCCGATACTAGCGGGGGGGCCGTAGATACGCAGTATTTT.